These 11 T cell receptor beta chains share one sample of origin, sequenced in a study of identical twins. TCRdb re-derived calls from the 5' RACE reads in MiXCR, one entry per CDR3 protein. The data show about 470,000 distinct CDR3 sequences, 20% to 30% seen once. These data also featured in a second study, about T cells expressing NK-cell markers.

Sequencing was done on a sample of CD4+ T cells sorted from blood. The receptors here all came from a woman under 30 in good health.

This clonotype was counted a few times. The CDR3 nucleotides are TGTGCCAGCACAAAGGGACCCCTGTACCAAGAGACCCAGTACTTC. Residues: CASTKGPLYQETQYF. The chain employs TRBV9 and TRBJ2-5; D might be TRBD1 or TRBD2, each matching 5 bases. CDR1 and CDR2 (germline): SGDLS, YYNGEE. The CDR3 runs 15 residues. V was shortened by 6 bases and J by 0 bases, with 15 bases between the two germline ends.

The chain carries TRBV28 and TRBJ2-5; weak D call: TRBD2 (6 bases). With 6 bases removed from V and 11 bases from J, the gap between germline ends came to 19 bases. The CDR3 has 13 amino acids. Germline CDR1 and CDR2: MDHEN and SYDVKM. CDR3 nucleotide sequence: TGTGCCAGCAGCTCCGGGACTCCTCGGCCGCAGTACTTC. Translating it yields CASSSGTPRPQYF.

This clonotype was seen a handful of times. The rearrangement uses TRBV29-1 and TRBJ2-5, with no clear D. The CDR3 covers 12 residues. CDR1 is SQVTM and CDR2 is ANQGSEA in the germline V gene. V was shortened by 7 bases and J by 4 bases, with 13 bases between the two germline ends. In DNA, the CDR3 is TGCAGCGCAAGGCAGAATCGAGAGACCCAGTACTTC. This gives the protein CSARQNRETQYF.

The rearrangement uses TRBV7-9 and TRBJ2-1, with a weak D call TRBD1 (6 bases). The CDR3 spans 15 residues. Germline loops: CDR1 SEHNR, CDR2 FQNEAQ (reference sequence). The V gene lost 5 bases and the J gene lost 9 bases, with 20 bases spanning the gap. CDR3 region: CASSQVGQSWGEQFF. The CDR3 DNA sequence: TGTGCCAGCAGCCAAGTAGGACAGAGCTGGGGTGAGCAGTTCTTC.

This clonotype was found a few times. The V gene is TRBV20-1, the J gene TRBJ2-7; no firm D call. The CDR3 is made up of 12 amino acids. Germline-derived CDR1 and CDR2 are DFQATT and SNEGSKA (reference sequence). Trimming removed 3 bases from V and 5 bases from J, with 11 bases in between. The CDR3 sequence is CSARGVRNEQYF. The CDR3, as DNA: TGCAGTGCTAGGGGCGTACGAAACGAGCAGTACTTC.

This clonotype was recorded once. This rearrangement joins TRBV12-3 or TRBV12-4 to TRBJ2-2; tentative D call: TRBD2 (6 bases). Trimming pared 3 bases from V and 6 bases from J, leaving 8 bases between. The CDR3 runs to 13 residues. The CDR3 region is CASSFGGAGELFF. The CDR3 bases are TGTGCCAGCAGTTTTGGAGGGGCCGGGGAGCTGTTTTTT.

The genes are TRBV11-1 and TRBJ1-1, with 8 positions matching TRBD1. The CDR3 runs 12 residues. V lost 5 bases and J lost 7; bases outside the gene matches: 3. The germline V gene encodes CDR1 SGHAT and CDR2 FQDESV (reference sequence). The CDR3 is CASSGQGGEAFF. For the CDR3, the DNA is TGTGCCAGCAGCGGACAGGGAGGTGAAGCTTTCTTT.

This clonotype was detected a few times. The V gene is TRBV4-3, the J gene TRBJ1-5, with D tentatively TRBD1 (5 bases). Deletions cut 0 bases from V and 3 bases from J, with 9 bases between. Germline V gives CDR1 LGHNA, CDR2 YSLEER. This CDR3 has 15 residues. DNA of the CDR3: TGCGCCAGCAGCCAAGAAAGGGGATACAATCAGCCCCAGCATTTT. It codes for CASSQERGYNQPQHF.

This clonotype showed up just a few times. The chain links TRBV5-1 to TRBJ2-1; D remains ambiguous. CDR3 length: 17 residues. V shed 1 base and J shed 3 bases, with 17 bases lying between them. Germline V CDR1 and CDR2: SGHRS, YFSETQ. The CDR3 protein is CASSLTVLGIGYNEQFF. The CDR3 DNA is TGCGCCAGCAGCTTGACGGTACTGGGAATCGGCTACAATGAGCAGTTCTTC.

The chain carries TRBV7-3 and TRBJ1-1; weak D call: TRBD1 (5 bases). The CDR3 consists of 14 residues. Germline CDR1 and CDR2: SGHTA and FQGTGA. V was trimmed by 1 base and J by 4 bases, leaving 10 bases between them. The CDR3 DNA reads as TGTGCCAGCAGCTTAATGGCAGGGACCACTGAAGCTTTCTTT. This codes for CASSLMAGTTEAFF.

The sample holds a few counts of this clonotype. The gene calls are TRBV5-1 and TRBJ2-3; D remains ambiguous. Germline CDR1 SGHRS, CDR2 YFSETQ. Trimming removed 0 bases at V and 1 base at J, with 6 bases between. CDR3 size: 14 residues. CDR3 in amino acids: CASSLDWGTDTQYF. The DNA for the CDR3 is TGCGCCAGCAGCTTGGATTGGGGCACAGATACGCAGTATTTT.